Listed here are 27 T cell receptor beta chains from one sample, sequenced in a study of human T cells and chemical hapten exposure. The time point was: pre-sensitization, week 0. The treatment denotes: therapeutic diphenylcyclopropenone sensitization with weekly scalp DPC. One entry per CDR3 protein results from TCRdb running MiXCR on the RACE reads. The table shows 200,000 to 300,000 distinct CDR3 sequences, with approximately 8.6% occurring only once. The sequenced sample was whole blood, obtained in connection with sensitization to the hapten diphenylcyclopropenone (DPC). The receptors were sampled from a woman in her 40s with alopecia areata. Some clones in this sample may be carry-over from other donors' samples.

This clonotype was detected ten times or more. The chain employs TRBV10-3 and TRBJ2-5; TRBD1 matches 10 bases. Germline lookup yields CDR1 ENHRY and CDR2 SYGVKD. This CDR3 contains 16 residues. V trimming: 3 bases; J trimming: 5 bases; junction bases outside the gene matches: 9. Here the CDR3 reads CAISDAPDRGPETQYF. The CDR3 DNA reads as TGTGCCATCAGTGACGCCCCTGACAGGGGGCCTGAGACCCAGTACTTC.

This clonotype was found a few times. The rearrangement joins TRBV29-1 to TRBJ1-3; possible D gene TRBD1, 5 bases. CDR1 SQVTM and CDR2 ANQGSEA come from the germline V gene. The CDR3 runs to 15 residues. V gave up 4 bases and J gave up 0 bases, with 13 bases separating them. The CDR3 reads CSVGPEGASGNTIYF. The DNA of the CDR3 is TGCAGCGTTGGTCCCGAAGGGGCCTCTGGAAACACCATATATTTT. The entire variable domain, with the rest obtained from reference TRBV29-1 and TRBJ1-3, is as follows: SAVISQKPSRDICQRGTSLTIQCQVDSQVTMMFWYRQQPGQSLTLIATANQGSEATYESGFVIDKFPISRPNLTFSTLTVSNMSPEDSSIYLCSVGPEGASGNTIYFGEGSWLTVV.

The rearrangement links TRBV3-1 to TRBJ2-2; TRBD2 matches 10 bases. After removal of 0 bases from V and 4 bases from J, the junction contained 8 bases not matched to a gene. CDR1 and CDR2 (germline): LGHDT, YNNKEL (reference sequence). This CDR3 has 18 residues. The CDR3 loop reads CASSQEILAGVVTGELFF. DNA for the CDR3: TGTGCCAGCAGCCAAGAGATCCTAGCGGGAGTAGTCACCGGGGAGCTGTTTTTT.

This clonotype was found a few times. V usage is TRBV7-3 and J usage is TRBJ2-5; the D gene is possibly TRBD2 (6 bases). The CDR3 covers 16 residues. CDR1 and CDR2 (germline): SGHTA, FQGTGA. Trimming cost V 0 bases and J 5 bases, with 16 bases left between them. The CDR3 DNA reads as TGTGCCAGCAGCTTAACTAGCGGAACATCGGGGGAGACCCAGTACTTC. Its translation is CASSLTSGTSGETQYF.

The rearrangement uses TRBV24-1 and TRBJ2-2; possibly TRBD1 for D (5 bases). The CDR3 runs to 14 residues. Between the trimmed V and J ends, which lost 1 base and 6 bases, there was a span of 8 bases. CDR1 and CDR2 from the germline V gene are KGHDR and SFDVKD. The CDR3 DNA follows: TGTGCCACCAGTGATTTAGGGGTCGCCGGGGAGCTGTTTTTT. Residues: CATSDLGVAGELFF.

The chain has TRBV2 and TRBJ1-1; no clear D. The ends were cut back, 7 bases at V and 3 bases at J, with 9 bases in the middle. The CDR3 is 12 amino acids. Germline lookup yields CDR1 SNHLY and CDR2 FYNNEI. The CDR3 nucleotides read TGTGCCAGCATAACCTCGGACACTGAAGCTTTCTTT. It yields the protein CASITSDTEAFF.

V is TRBV20-1 and J is TRBJ2-5; 7 positions agree with TRBD1. Germline V gene data show CDR1 as DFQATT and CDR2 as SNEGSKA (reference sequence). The CDR3 sequence is 12 residues long. V was clipped by 5 bases and J by 2 bases; unmatched bases: 2. This CDR3 is CSAYRGQETQYF. The CDR3 DNA follows: TGCAGTGCTTACAGGGGACAAGAGACCCAGTACTTC.

This chain connects TRBV5-1 to TRBJ1-2; TRBD1 agrees at 8 bases. This CDR3 is built from 13 residues. V lost 4 bases to trimming and J lost 5 bases; unmatched junction nucleotides: 4. Germline V gene data show CDR1 as SGHRS and CDR2 as YFSETQ. The CDR3 DNA is TGCGCCAGCAGCGAGGACAGGGAGTATGGCTACACCTTC. This encodes CASSEDREYGYTF.

In its sample, this clonotype was seen a few times. The rearrangement joins TRBV27 to TRBJ2-3; no firm D call. Germline-derived CDR1 and CDR2 are MNHEY and SMNVEV (reference sequence). The V end lost 6 bases, the J end lost 0 bases, and 16 bases lay between the germline ends. The CDR3 loop spans 16 amino acids. The DNA of the CDR3 is TGTGCCAGCAGATGGACGGATTTTCCTAGCACAGATACGCAGTATTTT. It translates to CASRWTDFPSTDTQYF.

The chain recombines TRBV6-1 with TRBJ2-3; 7 bases align to TRBD2. This CDR3 has 15 amino acids. J was trimmed by 4 bases and V by 3 bases; bases with no gene match: 7. Germline lookup yields CDR1 MNHNS and CDR2 SASEGT. The chain's CDR3 is CASSDYPSGADTQYF. The DNA for the CDR3 is TGTGCCAGCAGTGATTATCCTAGCGGAGCAGATACGCAGTATTTT.

The chain couples TRBV20-1 to TRBJ2-3; no firm D call. The germline V gene has CDR1 DFQATT and CDR2 SNEGSKA (reference sequence). V lost 5 bases to trimming and J lost 2 bases, with 8 bases between them. The CDR3 has 12 amino acids. The CDR3, as DNA: TGCAGTGCTGGATCACACACAGATACGCAGTATTTT. This codes for CSAGSHTDTQYF.

This clonotype came up a few times. The chain links TRBV29-1 to TRBJ2-7; the D gene is possibly TRBD2 (5 bases). CDR3 size: 12 residues. V lost 7 bases to trimming and J lost 6 bases, with 16 bases between them. CDR1 is SQVTM and CDR2 is ANQGSEA in the germline V gene. The CDR3 is CSGADSSLEQYF. The CDR3 region has the DNA TGCAGCGGCGCGGACTCCTCGCTCGAGCAGTACTTC.

In its sample, this clonotype was seen a few times. This chain uses TRBV15 with TRBJ1-4, with a possible D match to TRBD1 (5 bases). Germline CDR1 is LNHNV and CDR2 is YYDKDF (reference sequence). Trimming pared 2 bases from V and 7 bases from J, leaving 14 bases between. The CDR3 covers 15 residues. The CDR3 loop reads CATSRRQPGAEKLFF. The DNA for the CDR3 is TGTGCCACCAGCAGAAGACAGCCCGGGGCTGAAAAACTGTTTTTT.

This clonotype was observed at least ten times. The J gene is TRBJ2-1, the V gene TRBV5-1; no clear D gene. Germline CDR1 and CDR2: SGHRS and YFSETQ. This CDR3 has 19 amino acids. The germline V and J ends were trimmed by 1 base and 2 bases, with 22 bases remaining between them. CDR3: CASSLPRYVRTRPYNEQFF. The CDR3 nucleotides read TGCGCCAGCAGCTTGCCGCGTTATGTACGGACGAGACCCTACAATGAGCAGTTCTTC.

This clonotype has ten or more counts. The rearrangement joins TRBV28 to TRBJ2-5; 8 bases map to TRBD1. Germline CDR1 is MDHEN and CDR2 is SYDVKM. After removal of 10 bases from V and 6 bases from J, the junction contained 7 bases not matched to a gene. The CDR3 extends over 12 amino acids. This CDR3 reads CATGTGRKTQYF. Written as DNA, the CDR3 is TGTGCCACTGGGACAGGTAGAAAGACCCAGTACTTC.

The chain carries TRBV20-1 and TRBJ2-4; D uncertain. The ends were cut back, 3 bases at V and 0 bases at J, with 9 bases in the middle. The CDR3 has 14 residues. Looked up from germline, CDR1 is DFQATT and CDR2 is SNEGSKA (reference sequence). This CDR3 is CSARPELAKNIQYF. The CDR3 nucleotides read TGCAGTGCTAGGCCCGAGTTAGCCAAAAACATTCAGTACTTC.

This clonotype was counted at least ten times. This rearrangement joins TRBV6-5 to TRBJ2-2; D is unclear. This CDR3 region has 11 residues. Germline CDR1 reads MNHEY; CDR2 reads SVGAGI. Deletions cut 1 base from V and 7 bases from J, with 1 base between. CDR3 DNA: TGTGCCAGCAGTTACTACGGGGAGCTGTTTTTT. It is translated as CASSYYGELFF.

The chain's CDR3 is CSVDRARETQYF. CDR3 sequence (DNA): TGCAGCGTTGACAGGGCTCGAGAGACCCAGTACTTC. The V gene is TRBV29-1, the J gene TRBJ2-5, with D possibly matching TRBD1 (5 bases). This CDR3 has 12 amino acids. The germline gives CDR1 SQVTM, CDR2 ANQGSEA. The V end was cut by 3 bases, the J end by 4 bases, with 9 bases between.

This clonotype was seen only a few times. The CDR3 here is CASSYGVSQETQYF. CDR3 coding DNA: TGTGCCAGCAGTTATGGGGTTAGCCAAGAGACCCAGTACTTC. The chain uses TRBV6-6 and TRBJ2-5; D gene unclear. The CDR3 covers 14 residues. The V end was cut by 3 bases, the J end by 1 base, with 9 bases between. Germline V gene sequence: CDR1 MNHNY, CDR2 SVGAGI (reference sequence).

This clonotype was seen more than once but under ten times. The rearrangement links TRBV6-2 or TRBV6-3 to TRBJ2-7, with a tentative D call TRBD2 (8 bases). This CDR3 is 17 amino acids long. Trimming took 4 bases from V and 5 from J, leaving 24 bases between them. CDR1 MNHEY and CDR2 SVGEGT come from the germline V gene. The CDR3, as DNA: TGTGCCAGCAGTTCGCCGGGACAGACAGCGGGAGCTAACGAGCAGTACTTC. It encodes CASSSPGQTAGANEQYF.

The sample holds many counts of this clonotype. In nucleotides, the CDR3 is TGTGCCAGCAAGGGGTTCAGCTCCTACAATGAGCAGTTCTTC. Amino acids: CASKGFSSYNEQFF. V is TRBV28 and J is TRBJ2-1; maybe TRBD1 (5 bases). CDR1 is MDHEN, CDR2 SYDVKM, per germline. CDR3 length: 14 amino acids. The V end lost 7 bases, the J end lost 0 bases, and 10 bases lay between the germline ends.

The chain links TRBV7-2 to TRBJ1-1, with 7 nucleotides matching TRBD1. In germline, CDR1 is SGHTA, CDR2 FQGNSA. The junction had 11 bases not matched to a gene; V was cut back by 1 base and J by 3 bases. The CDR3 runs to 17 residues. CDR3 coding DNA: TGTGCCAGCAGCTTAGTGCCCCCTCCGACAGGGTACACTGAAGCTTTCTTT. Encoded protein: CASSLVPPPTGYTEAFF. Full variable domain (rest looked up from reference TRBV7-2 and TRBJ1-1): GAGVSQSPSNKVTEKGKDVELRCDPISGHTALYWYRQSLGQGLEFLIYFQGNSAPDKSGLPSDRFSAERTGGSVSTLTIQRTQQEDSAVYLCASSLVPPPTGYTEAFFGQGTRLTVV.

This clonotype was counted between two and nine times. J is TRBJ2-7 and V is TRBV4-3; D unclear. Germline lookup yields CDR1 LGHNA and CDR2 YSLEER. CDR3 length: 15 residues. The ends were cut back, 2 bases at V and 3 bases at J, with 14 bases in the middle. CDR3 in DNA: TGCGCCAGCAGCCAATCCTGGGCTGCAGTCTACGAGCAGTACTTC. Protein sequence: CASSQSWAAVYEQYF.

This clonotype was observed many times. The CDR3 nucleotides read TGTGCCAGCAGTTTTAGGGATGGCGGGGAGCTGTTTTTT. Protein sequence: CASSFRDGGELFF. The rearrangement uses TRBV27 and TRBJ2-2; D remains unclear. Germline V gene data show CDR1 as MNHEY and CDR2 as SMNVEV (reference sequence). The CDR3 loop spans 13 amino acids. Trimming removed 3 bases from V and 7 bases from J, with 9 bases in between.

The V and J genes are TRBV12-3 or TRBV12-4 and TRBJ2-2, with TRBD2 matching over 7 bases. V lost 3 bases to trimming and J lost 7 bases; unmatched junction nucleotides: 5. The CDR3 is made up of 14 amino acids. The CDR3: CASSLGGEVGELFF. In DNA form, the CDR3 reads TGTGCCAGCAGTTTGGGAGGGGAAGTCGGGGAGCTGTTTTTT.

This clonotype was seen a handful of times. The rearrangement links TRBV24-1 to TRBJ2-3; maybe TRBD2 (6 bases). Trimming pared 1 base from V and 3 bases from J, leaving 7 bases between. CDR3 length equals 14 residues. Germline CDR1 and CDR2: KGHDR and SFDVKD. CDR3 protein: CATSDFRGTDTQYF. The CDR3, as DNA: TGTGCCACCAGTGATTTCCGGGGGACAGATACGCAGTATTTT.

Only a few counts were recorded for this clonotype. The chain recombines TRBV28 with TRBJ1-5, with D perhaps TRBD1 (5 bases). The CDR3 sequence is 15 residues long. V was trimmed by 5 bases and J by 9 bases, leaving 20 bases between them. Germline CDR1 and CDR2: MDHEN and SYDVKM. The CDR3 is CASSGGQGSRAPQHF. The CDR3, as DNA: TGTGCCAGCAGTGGCGGCCAGGGCTCTCGAGCGCCCCAGCATTTT.